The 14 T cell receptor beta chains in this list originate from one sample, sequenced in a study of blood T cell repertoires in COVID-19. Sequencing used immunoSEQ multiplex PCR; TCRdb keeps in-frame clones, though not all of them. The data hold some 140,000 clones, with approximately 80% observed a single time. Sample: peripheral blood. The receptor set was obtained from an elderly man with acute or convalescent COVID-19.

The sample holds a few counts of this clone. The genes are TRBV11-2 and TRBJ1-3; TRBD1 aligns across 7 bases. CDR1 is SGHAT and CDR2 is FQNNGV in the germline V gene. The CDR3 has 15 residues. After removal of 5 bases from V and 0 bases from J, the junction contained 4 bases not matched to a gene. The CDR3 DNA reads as TGTGCCAGCAGCCCGACAGGGACCTCTGGAAACACCATATATTTT. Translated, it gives CASSPTGTSGNTIYF.

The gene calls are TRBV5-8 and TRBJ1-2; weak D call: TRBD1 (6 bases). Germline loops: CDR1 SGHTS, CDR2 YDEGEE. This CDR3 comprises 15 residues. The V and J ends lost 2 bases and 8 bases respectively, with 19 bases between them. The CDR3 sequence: CASSLGGSGASGYTF. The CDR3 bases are TGTGCCAGCAGCTTAGGCGGGTCAGGGGCAAGCGGCTACACCTTC.

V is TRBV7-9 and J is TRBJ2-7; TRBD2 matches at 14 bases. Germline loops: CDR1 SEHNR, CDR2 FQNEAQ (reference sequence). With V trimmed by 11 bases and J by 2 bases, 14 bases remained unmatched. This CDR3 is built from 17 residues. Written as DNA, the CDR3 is TGTGCCGTACAGGGGCGGACTAGCGGGGGGAGCCCCTACGAGCAGTACTTC. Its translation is CAVQGRTSGGSPYEQYF.

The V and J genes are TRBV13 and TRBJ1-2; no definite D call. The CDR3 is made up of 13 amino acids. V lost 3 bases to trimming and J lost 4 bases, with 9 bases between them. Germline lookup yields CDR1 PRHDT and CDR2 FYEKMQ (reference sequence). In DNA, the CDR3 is TGTGCCAGCAGCTTTCTGGGCTCCTATGGCTACACCTTC. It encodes CASSFLGSYGYTF. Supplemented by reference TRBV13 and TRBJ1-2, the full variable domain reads AAGVIQSPRHLIKEKRETATLKCYPIPRHDTVYWYQQGPGQDPQFLISFYEKMQSDKGSIPDRFSAQQFSDYHSELNMSSLELGDSALYFCASSFLGSYGYTFGSGTRLTVV.

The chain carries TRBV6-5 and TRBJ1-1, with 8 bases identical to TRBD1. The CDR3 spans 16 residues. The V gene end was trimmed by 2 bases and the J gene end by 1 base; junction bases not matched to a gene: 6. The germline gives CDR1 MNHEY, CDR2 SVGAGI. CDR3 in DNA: TGTGCCAGCAGTTACCATATACAGGGGGGGAACACTGAAGCTTTCTTT. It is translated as CASSYHIQGGNTEAFF.

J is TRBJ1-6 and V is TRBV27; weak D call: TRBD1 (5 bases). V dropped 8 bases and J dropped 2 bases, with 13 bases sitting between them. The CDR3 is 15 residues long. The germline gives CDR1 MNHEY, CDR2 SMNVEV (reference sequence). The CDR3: CASSLDSPYNSPLHF. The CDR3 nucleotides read TGTGCCAGCTCGTTAGACAGCCCCTATAATTCACCCCTCCACTTT.

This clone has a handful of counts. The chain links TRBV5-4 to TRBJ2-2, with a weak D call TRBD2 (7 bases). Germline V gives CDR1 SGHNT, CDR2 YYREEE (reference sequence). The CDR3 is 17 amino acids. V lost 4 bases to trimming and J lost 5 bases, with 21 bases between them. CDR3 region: CASSIAQLRGLTGELFF. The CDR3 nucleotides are TGTGCCAGCAGCATAGCTCAGTTGCGGGGGCTGACCGGGGAGCTGTTTTTT.

This chain's CDR3 is CATSGGLGYGYTF. CDR3 nucleotide sequence: TGTGCCACCAGTGGGGGGCTGGGTTATGGCTACACCTTC. The chain employs TRBV24-1 and TRBJ1-2, with D possibly TRBD1 on 6 matching bases. Looked up from germline, CDR1 is KGHDR and CDR2 is SFDVKD. CDR3 length: 13 residues. Between the trimmed V and J ends, which lost 5 bases and 5 bases, there was a span of 11 bases.

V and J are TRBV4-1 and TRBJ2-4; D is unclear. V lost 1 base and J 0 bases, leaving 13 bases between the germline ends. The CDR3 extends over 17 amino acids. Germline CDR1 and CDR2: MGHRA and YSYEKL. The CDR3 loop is CASSQGRSGLAKNIQYF. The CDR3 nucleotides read TGCGCCAGCAGCCAAGGACGATCAGGCCTAGCCAAAAACATTCAGTACTTC.

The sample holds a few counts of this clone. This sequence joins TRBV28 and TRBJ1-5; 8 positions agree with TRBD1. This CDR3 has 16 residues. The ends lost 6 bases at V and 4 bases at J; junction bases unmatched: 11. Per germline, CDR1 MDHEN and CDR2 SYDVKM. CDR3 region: CASRQSPRQGNQPQHF. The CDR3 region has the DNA TGTGCCAGCAGGCAATCCCCGCGACAGGGGAATCAGCCCCAGCATTTT.

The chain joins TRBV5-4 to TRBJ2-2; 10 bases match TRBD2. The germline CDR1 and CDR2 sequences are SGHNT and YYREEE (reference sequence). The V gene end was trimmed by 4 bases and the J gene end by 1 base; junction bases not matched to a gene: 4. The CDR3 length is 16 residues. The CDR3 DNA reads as TGTGCCAGCAGCGCGAGCGGGGGGGTGAACACCGGGGAGCTGTTTTTT. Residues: CASSASGGVNTGELFF.

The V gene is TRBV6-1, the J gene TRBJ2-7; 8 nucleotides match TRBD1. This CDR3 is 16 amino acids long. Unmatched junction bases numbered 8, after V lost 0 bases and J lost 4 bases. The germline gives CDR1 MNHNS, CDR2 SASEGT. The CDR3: CASSEAGQGAGYEQYF. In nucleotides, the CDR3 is TGTGCCAGCAGTGAAGCTGGGCAGGGGGCAGGGTACGAGCAGTACTTC.

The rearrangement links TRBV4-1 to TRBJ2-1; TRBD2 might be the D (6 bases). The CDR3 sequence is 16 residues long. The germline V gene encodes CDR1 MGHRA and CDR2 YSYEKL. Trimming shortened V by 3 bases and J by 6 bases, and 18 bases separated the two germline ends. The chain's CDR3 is CASSQPRLVVGNEQFF. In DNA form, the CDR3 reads TGCGCCAGCAGCCAGCCTCGACTAGTAGTCGGCAATGAGCAGTTCTTC.

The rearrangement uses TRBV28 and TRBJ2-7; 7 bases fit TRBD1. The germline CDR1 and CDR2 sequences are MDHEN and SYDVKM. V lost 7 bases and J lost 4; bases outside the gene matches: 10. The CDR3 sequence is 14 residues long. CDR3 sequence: CASIGDRVSYEQYF. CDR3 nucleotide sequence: TGTGCCAGCATAGGAGACAGGGTATCGTACGAGCAGTACTTC.